A single T cell receptor beta chain is shown here with its context. Antigen: not known. The CDR3 runs 14 residues. V dropped 6 bases and J dropped 8 bases, with 16 bases sitting between them. CDR1 is MNHEY and CDR2 is SMNVEV in the germline V gene (reference sequence). The data belong to a study of regulatory T cells in long-lasting Graves disease. Background on the study: Under 3 months of antithyroid drugs had been taken by newly diagnosed Graves' patients.

Study outcomes and limitations: Shared public clonotypes totalled approximately 3,000 in persistent patients, compared with 966 in new patients.

The TCR beta library used iRepertoire HTBI primers with Arm-PCR amplification of CDR3. TCRdb re-analysed the multiplex PCR reads in MiXCR, keeping a single row per CDR3 protein. The repertoire holds hundreds of thousands of distinct CDR3 sequences, with 16% as singletons. The sample's time point: newly diagnosed GD, antithyroid drugs for less than 3 months. RNA isolated from PBMCs was used to make the TCR library. These sequences were also reported in another study, on T cells in Graves' hyperthyroidism and ophthalmopathy. From that study: Carried out on the TCR CDR3, a first-round RT-PCR used the HTBI primer set. Within blood appeared most thyroid clonotypes that had expanded above 0.001.

The sequence was collected from a middle-aged woman with Graves disease. Sequencing was performed on peripheral blood mononuclear cells (PBMCs), taken at new diagnosis, from a patient treated with antithyroid drugs. V is TRBV27 and J is TRBJ1-4, with D unresolved. The CDR3 DNA is TGTGCCAGCAGATTTATCGAGCGGGAGGAAAAACTGTTTTTT. This encodes CASRFIEREEKLFF.